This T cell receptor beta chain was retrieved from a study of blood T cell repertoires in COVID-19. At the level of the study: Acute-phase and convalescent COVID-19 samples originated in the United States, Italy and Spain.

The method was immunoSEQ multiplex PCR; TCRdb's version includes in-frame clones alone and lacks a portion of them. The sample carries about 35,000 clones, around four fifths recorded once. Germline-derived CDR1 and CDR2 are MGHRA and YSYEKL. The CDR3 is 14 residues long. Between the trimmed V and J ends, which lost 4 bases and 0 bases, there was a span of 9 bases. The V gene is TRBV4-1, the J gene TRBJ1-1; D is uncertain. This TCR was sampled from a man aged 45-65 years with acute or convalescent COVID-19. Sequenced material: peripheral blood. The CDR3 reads CASSPSPLNTEAFF. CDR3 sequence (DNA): TGCGCCAGCAGCCCGTCCCCTTTGAACACTGAAGCTTTCTTT.